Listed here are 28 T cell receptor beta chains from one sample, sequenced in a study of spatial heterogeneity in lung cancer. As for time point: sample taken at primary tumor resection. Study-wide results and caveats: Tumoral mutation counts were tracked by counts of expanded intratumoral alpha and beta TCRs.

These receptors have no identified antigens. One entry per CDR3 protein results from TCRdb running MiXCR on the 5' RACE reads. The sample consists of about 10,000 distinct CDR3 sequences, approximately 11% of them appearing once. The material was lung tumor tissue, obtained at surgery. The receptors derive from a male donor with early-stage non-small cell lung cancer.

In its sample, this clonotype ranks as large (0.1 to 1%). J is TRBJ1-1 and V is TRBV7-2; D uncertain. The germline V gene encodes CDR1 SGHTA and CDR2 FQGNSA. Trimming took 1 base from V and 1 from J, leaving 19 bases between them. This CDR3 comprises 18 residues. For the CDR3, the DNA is TGTGCCAGCAGCTTAGTTGGCCTTAGGGCAGCAGAGAACACTGAAGCTTTCTTT. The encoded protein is CASSLVGLRAAENTEAFF.

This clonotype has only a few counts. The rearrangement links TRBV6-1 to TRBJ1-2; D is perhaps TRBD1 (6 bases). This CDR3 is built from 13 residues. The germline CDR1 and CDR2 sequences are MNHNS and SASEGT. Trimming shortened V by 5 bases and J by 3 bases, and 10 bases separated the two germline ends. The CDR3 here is CASSRTDYYGYTF. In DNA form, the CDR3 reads TGTGCCAGCAGTCGGACAGATTACTATGGCTACACCTTC.

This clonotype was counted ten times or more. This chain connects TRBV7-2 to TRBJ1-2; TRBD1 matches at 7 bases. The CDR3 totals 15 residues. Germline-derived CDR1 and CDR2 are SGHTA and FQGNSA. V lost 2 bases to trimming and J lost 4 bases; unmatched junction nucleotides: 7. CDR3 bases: TGTGCCAGCAGCTTATCAGGGGGGAATCGCTATGGCTACACCTTC. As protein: CASSLSGGNRYGYTF.

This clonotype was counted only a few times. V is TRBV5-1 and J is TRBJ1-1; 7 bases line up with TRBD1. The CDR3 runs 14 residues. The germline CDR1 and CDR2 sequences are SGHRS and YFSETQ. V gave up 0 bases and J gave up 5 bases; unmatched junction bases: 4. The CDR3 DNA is TGCGCCAGCAGCTTGGACAGGGGAGGTACTGAAGCTTTCTTT. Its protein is CASSLDRGGTEAFF.

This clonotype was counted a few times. CDR3 in DNA: TGTGCCATCAGTGAGACCGAAGAGCAGTACTTC. As protein: CAISETEEQYF. The chain recombines TRBV10-3 with TRBJ2-7, with D unresolved. Germline values: CDR1 ENHRY, CDR2 SYGVKD. V was pared by 2 bases and J by 7 bases, with 6 bases between. This CDR3 is built from 11 residues.

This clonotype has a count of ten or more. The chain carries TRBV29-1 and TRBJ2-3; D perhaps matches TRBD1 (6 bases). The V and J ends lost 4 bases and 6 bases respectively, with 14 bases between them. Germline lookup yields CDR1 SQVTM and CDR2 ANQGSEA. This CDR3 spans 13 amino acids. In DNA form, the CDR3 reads TGCAGCGTTGGGGAACAGGGAAGGGATACGCAGTATTTT. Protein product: CSVGEQGRDTQYF.

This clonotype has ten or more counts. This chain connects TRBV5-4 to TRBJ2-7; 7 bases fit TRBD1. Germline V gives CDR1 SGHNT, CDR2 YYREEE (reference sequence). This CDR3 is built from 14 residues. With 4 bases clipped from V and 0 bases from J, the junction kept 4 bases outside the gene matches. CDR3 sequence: CASSRDRASYEQYF. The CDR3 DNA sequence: TGTGCCAGCAGCAGGGACAGAGCCTCCTACGAGCAGTACTTC.

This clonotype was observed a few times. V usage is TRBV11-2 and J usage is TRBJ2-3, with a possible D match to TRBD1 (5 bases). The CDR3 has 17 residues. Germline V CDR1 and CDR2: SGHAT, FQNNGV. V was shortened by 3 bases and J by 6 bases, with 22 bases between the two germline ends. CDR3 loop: CASSFFGQGRRADTQYF. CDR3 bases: TGTGCCAGCAGCTTTTTCGGGCAGGGTAGACGTGCGGATACGCAGTATTTT.

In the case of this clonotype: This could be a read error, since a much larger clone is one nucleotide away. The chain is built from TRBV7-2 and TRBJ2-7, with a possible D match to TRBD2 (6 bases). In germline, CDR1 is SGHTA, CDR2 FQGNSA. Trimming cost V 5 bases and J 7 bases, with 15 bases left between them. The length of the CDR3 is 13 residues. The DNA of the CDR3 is TGTGCCAGCAGCCCCCGGGGGTTGTTAGAGCAGTACTTC. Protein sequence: CASSPRGLLEQYF.

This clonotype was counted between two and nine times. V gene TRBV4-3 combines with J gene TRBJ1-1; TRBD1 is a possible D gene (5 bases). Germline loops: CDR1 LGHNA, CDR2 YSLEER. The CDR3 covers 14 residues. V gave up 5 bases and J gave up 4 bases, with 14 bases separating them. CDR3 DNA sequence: TGCGCCAGCAGCTCCATCAGGGAGGCCACTGAAGCTTTCTTT. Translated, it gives CASSSIREATEAFF.

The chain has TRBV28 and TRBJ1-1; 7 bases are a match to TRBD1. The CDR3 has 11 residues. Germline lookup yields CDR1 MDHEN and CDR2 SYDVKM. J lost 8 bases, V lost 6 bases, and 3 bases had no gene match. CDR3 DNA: TGTGCCAGCAGGGGGACAGTAGAAGCTTTCTTT. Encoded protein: CASRGTVEAFF.

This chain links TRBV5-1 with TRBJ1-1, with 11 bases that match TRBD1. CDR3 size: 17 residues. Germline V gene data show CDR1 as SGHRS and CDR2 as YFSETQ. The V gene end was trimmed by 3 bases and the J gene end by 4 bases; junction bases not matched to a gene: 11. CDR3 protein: CASSSRGQGAPVTEAFF. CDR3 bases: TGCGCCAGCAGCTCACGTGGACAGGGGGCGCCGGTCACTGAAGCTTTCTTT.

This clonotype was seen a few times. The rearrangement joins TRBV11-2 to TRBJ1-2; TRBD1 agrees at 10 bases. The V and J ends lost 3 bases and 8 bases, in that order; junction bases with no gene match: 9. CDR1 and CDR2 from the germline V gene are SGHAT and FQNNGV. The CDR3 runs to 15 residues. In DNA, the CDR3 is TGTGCCAGCAGCTTCGGGGACAGGGGAACTCACGGCTACACCTTC. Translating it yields CASSFGDRGTHGYTF. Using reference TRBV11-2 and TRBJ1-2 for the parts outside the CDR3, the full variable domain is EAGVAQSPRYKIIEKRQSVAFWCNPISGHATLYWYQQILGQGPKLLIQFQNNGVVDDSQLPKDRFSAERLKGVDSTLKIQPAKLEDSAVYLCASSFGDRGTHGYTFGSGTRLTVV.

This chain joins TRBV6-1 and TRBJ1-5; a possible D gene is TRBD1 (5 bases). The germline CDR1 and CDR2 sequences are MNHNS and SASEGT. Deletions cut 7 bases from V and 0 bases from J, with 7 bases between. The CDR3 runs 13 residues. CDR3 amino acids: CASIRDSNQPQHF. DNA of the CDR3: TGTGCCAGCATCAGGGATAGCAATCAGCCCCAGCATTTT.

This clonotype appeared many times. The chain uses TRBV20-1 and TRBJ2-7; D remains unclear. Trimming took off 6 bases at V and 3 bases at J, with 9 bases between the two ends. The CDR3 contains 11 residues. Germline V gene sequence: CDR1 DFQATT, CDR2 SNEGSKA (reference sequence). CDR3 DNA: TGCAGTGCCCAAGATCTCTACGAGCAGTACTTC. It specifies CSAQDLYEQYF.

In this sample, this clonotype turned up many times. Here the CDR3 reads CASSSGQGFRNEQFF. The CDR3 DNA follows: TGCGCCAGCAGTTCGGGACAGGGGTTCCGCAATGAGCAGTTCTTC. The rearrangement links TRBV5-1 to TRBJ2-1; 10 bases are a match to TRBD1. Germline V gene sequence: CDR1 SGHRS, CDR2 YFSETQ. J lost 6 bases, V lost 5 bases, and 8 bases had no gene match. CDR3 size: 15 residues.

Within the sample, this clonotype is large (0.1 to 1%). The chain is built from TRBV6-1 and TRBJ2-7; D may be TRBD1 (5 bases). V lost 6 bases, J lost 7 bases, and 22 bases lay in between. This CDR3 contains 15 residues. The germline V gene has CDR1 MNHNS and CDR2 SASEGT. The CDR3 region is CASRMDGAPLGEQYF. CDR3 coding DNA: TGTGCCAGCAGAATGGATGGGGCCCCTCTTGGAGAGCAGTACTTC.

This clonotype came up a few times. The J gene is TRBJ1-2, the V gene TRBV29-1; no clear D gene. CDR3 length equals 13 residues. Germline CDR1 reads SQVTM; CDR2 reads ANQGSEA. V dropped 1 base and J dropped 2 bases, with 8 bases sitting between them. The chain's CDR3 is CSVEGHQNYGYTF. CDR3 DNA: TGCAGCGTTGAAGGACATCAAAACTATGGCTACACCTTC.

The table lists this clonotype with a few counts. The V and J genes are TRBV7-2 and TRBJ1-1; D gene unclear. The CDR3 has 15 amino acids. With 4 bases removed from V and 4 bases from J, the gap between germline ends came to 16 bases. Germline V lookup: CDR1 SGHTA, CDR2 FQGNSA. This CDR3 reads CASSSPTRMITEAFF. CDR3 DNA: TGTGCCAGCAGCTCCCCGACAAGGATGATCACTGAAGCTTTCTTT.

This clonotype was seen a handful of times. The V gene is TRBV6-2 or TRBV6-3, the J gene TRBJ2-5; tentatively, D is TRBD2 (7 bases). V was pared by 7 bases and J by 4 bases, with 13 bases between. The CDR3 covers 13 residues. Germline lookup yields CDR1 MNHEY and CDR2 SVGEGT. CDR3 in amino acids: CASTKGGGETQYF. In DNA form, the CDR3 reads TGTGCCAGCACTAAAGGGGGGGGAGAGACCCAGTACTTC.

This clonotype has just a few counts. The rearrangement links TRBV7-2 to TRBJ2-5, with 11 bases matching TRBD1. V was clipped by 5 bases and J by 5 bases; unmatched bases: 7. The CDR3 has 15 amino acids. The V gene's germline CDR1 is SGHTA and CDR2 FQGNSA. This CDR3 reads CASSGGTGGWETQYF. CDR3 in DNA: TGTGCCAGCAGCGGAGGGACAGGGGGATGGGAGACCCAGTACTTC.

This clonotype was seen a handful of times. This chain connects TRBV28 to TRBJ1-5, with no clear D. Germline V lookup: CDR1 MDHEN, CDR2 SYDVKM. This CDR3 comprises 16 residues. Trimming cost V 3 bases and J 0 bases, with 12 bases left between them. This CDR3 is CASSFRATYSNQPQHF. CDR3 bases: TGTGCCAGCAGTTTTCGGGCAACCTATAGCAATCAGCCCCAGCATTTT.

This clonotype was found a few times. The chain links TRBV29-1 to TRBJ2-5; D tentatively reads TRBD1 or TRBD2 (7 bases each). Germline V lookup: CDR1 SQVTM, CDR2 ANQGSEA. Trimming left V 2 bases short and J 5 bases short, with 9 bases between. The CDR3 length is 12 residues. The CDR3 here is CSVEQGGETQYF. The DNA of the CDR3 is TGCAGCGTTGAACAGGGGGGGGAGACCCAGTACTTC.

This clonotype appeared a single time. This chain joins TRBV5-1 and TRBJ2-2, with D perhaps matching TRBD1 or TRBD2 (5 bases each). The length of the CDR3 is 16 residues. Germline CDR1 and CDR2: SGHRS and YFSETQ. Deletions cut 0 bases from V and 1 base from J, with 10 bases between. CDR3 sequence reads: CASSLAGTGNTGELFF. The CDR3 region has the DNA TGCGCCAGCAGCTTGGCCGGGACGGGGAACACCGGGGAGCTGTTTTTT.

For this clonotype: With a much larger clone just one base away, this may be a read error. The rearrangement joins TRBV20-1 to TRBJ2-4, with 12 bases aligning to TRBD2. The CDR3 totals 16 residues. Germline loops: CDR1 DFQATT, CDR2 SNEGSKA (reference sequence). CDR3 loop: CSATRLAGEAKNIKYF. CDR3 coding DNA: TGCAGTGCTACAAGACTAGCGGGGGAAGCCAAAAACATTAAGTACTTC.

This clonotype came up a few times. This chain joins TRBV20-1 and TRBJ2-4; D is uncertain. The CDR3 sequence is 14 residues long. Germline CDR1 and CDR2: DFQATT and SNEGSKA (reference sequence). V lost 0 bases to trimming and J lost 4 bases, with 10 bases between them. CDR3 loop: CSARDSAGKNIQYF. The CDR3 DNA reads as TGCAGTGCTAGAGATTCCGCAGGAAAAAACATTCAGTACTTC.

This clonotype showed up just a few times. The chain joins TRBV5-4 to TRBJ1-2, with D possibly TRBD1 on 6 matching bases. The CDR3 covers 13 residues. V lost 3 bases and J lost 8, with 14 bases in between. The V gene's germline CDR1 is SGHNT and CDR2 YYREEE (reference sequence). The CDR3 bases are TGTGCCAGCAGCTCGACAGGTCCTGGGGGCTACACCTTC. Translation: CASSSTGPGGYTF.

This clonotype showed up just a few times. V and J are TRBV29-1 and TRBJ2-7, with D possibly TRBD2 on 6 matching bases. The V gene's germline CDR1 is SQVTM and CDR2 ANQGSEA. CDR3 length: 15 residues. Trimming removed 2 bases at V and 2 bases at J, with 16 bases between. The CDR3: CSVEPMPGDTYEQYF. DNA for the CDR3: TGCAGCGTTGAACCTATGCCGGGGGATACCTACGAGCAGTACTTC.